Sequencing of this TCR beta chain was carried out in a study of PD-1 blockade in classical Hodgkin lymphoma. The V gene end was trimmed by 6 bases and the J gene end by 6 bases; junction bases not matched to a gene: 6. The CDR3 loop spans 15 amino acids. The V gene's germline CDR1 is ENHRY and CDR2 SYGVKD. In every patient, relapse followed autologous stem cell transplantation, while exposure to brentuximab vedotin differed. With magnetic negative selection, CD4+ T cells were purified from PBMCs that had been thawed. The repertoire was sequenced with immunoSEQ multiplex PCR; TCRdb's copy has only in-frame clones and lacks some. This sample has 15,000 to 20,000 clones; around 85% occur once, and the top ten carry 1%.

Sequenced material: CD4+ T cells from blood, taken at baseline. The V call is TRBV10-3, the J call TRBJ2-1; TRBD2 matches 12 bases. This receptor was taken from a human donor with classical Hodgkin lymphoma. CDR3 region: CAIRATSGGTNEQFF. CDR3 nucleotides: TGTGCCATCAGAGCTACTAGCGGGGGGACCAATGAGCAGTTCTTC.